The rows below give T cell receptor beta chains drawn from one sample of a study of T cell responses to AZD1222 COVID-19 vaccine. TCRdb's table, derived via immunoSEQ multiplex PCR, lists solely in-frame clones and lacks some. The sample yields some 150,000 clones, 94% seen once. The starting material was peripheral blood, obtained on day 0 of AZD1222 vaccination. The source is an adult in good health. CDR3s include the opening cysteine and the closing phenylalanine or tryptophan. The D gene is left open where the match is weak. Where a row states a size, it is once, few, many or the class of an expanded clone; other rows omit it.

j_call v_call d_call clone_size cdr3_aa cdr3_nt
TRBJ1-2 TRBV6-5 . . CASQAPDSNYGYTF TGTGCCAGCCAAGCCCCAGATTCTAACTATGGCTACACCTTC
TRBJ1-2 TRBV7-2 . . CASSLGRVYGYTF TGTGCCAGCAGCTTAGGACGGGTTTATGGCTACACCTTC
TRBJ2-2 TRBV7-6 TRBD1 . CASSKRQGEGTGELFF TGTGCCAGCAGCAAACGACAGGGAGAGGGGACCGGGGAGCTGTTTTTT
TRBJ2-2 TRBV28 . . CASLLRGNTGELFF TGTGCCAGCCTGTTGCGGGGGAACACCGGGGAGCTGTTTTTT
TRBJ1-6 TRBV5-4 TRBD1 . CASSLALGTVSPLHF TGTGCCAGCAGCTTGGCCTTGGGGACAGTCTCACCCCTCCACTTT
TRBJ2-3 TRBV2 . once CASGSGVFSTDTQYF TGTGCCAGCGGGTCTGGGGTTTTTAGCACAGATACGCAGTATTTT
TRBJ2-2 TRBV5-4 . . CASSTGMAGELFF TGTGCCAGCAGCACAGGGATGGCCGGGGAGCTGTTTTTT
TRBJ2-6 TRBV18 TRBD1 . CASSPPGQGASGAPGANVLTF TGTGCCAGCTCACCACCGGGACAGGGGGCCTCCGGCGCTCCGGGGGCCAACGTCCTGACTTTC
TRBJ1-2 TRBV6-5 . . CASSYIGGGRGYTF TGTGCCAGCAGTTACATTGGCGGGGGACGAGGCTACACCTTC
TRBJ1-2 TRBV6-2/TRBV6-3 . . CASSDTQGRAYGYTF TGTGCCAGCAGCGACACCCAGGGTAGGGCCTATGGCTACACCTTC
TRBJ2-1 TRBV13 . . CASSLTADEQFF TGTGCCAGCAGCTTAACCGCCGATGAGCAGTTCTTC
TRBJ1-6 TRBV6-1 . . CASSEQSSYNSPLHF TGTGCCAGCAGTGAACAGAGCTCCTATAATTCACCCCTCCACTTT
TRBJ1-1 TRBV11-2 . few CASSNRPGTEAFF TGTGCCAGCAGCAACCGTCCGGGCACTGAAGCTTTCTTT
TRBJ2-1 TRBV2 . . CASRTRDSWTNEQFF TGTGCCAGCAGAACCCGGGACTCTTGGACAAATGAGCAGTTCTTC
TRBJ1-5 TRBV6-5 . . CASSQGGRSNQPQHF TGTGCCAGCAGCCAAGGAGGAAGGAGCAATCAGCCCCAGCATTTT
TRBJ1-1 TRBV19 . . CASRLQGMNTEAFF TGTGCCAGTAGGTTACAGGGTATGAACACTGAAGCTTTCTTT
TRBJ1-1 TRBV5-1 . . CASREGLPDTEAFF TGCGCCAGCAGGGAAGGGCTCCCCGACACTGAAGCTTTCTTT
TRBJ1-1 TRBV25-1 TRBD1 . CASNRGQNTEAFF TGTGCCAGCAACAGGGGACAGAACACTGAAGCTTTCTTT
TRBJ1-1 TRBV12-3/TRBV12-4 . . CASREDSYTEAFF TGTGCCAGCAGAGAGGACAGCTACACTGAAGCTTTCTTT
TRBJ2-2 TRBV10-1 . . CASSEGQGWPNTGELFF TGCGCCAGCAGTGAAGGGCAGGGATGGCCGAACACCGGGGAGCTGTTTTTT
TRBJ2-5 TRBV5-1 . . CASSLSGDKETQYF TGCGCCAGCAGCTTGTCCGGGGACAAAGAGACCCAGTACTTC
TRBJ2-1 TRBV7-2 TRBD2 . CASSRPGLAGGNEQFF TGTGCCAGCAGCCGTCCGGGACTAGCGGGGGGGAATGAGCAGTTCTTC
TRBJ2-5 TRBV24-1 TRBD2 . CATEVGGGKETQYF TGTGCCACCGAGGTTGGGGGGGGGAAAGAGACCCAGTACTTC
TRBJ2-2 TRBV6-1 TRBD2 few CASSELAGGTGELFF TGTGCCAGCAGTGAACTAGCGGGGGGGACGGGGGAGCTGTTTTTT
TRBJ2-5 TRBV6-2/TRBV6-3 . . CASSYVETQYF TGTGCCAGCAGTTACGTAGAGACCCAGTACTTC
TRBJ1-3 TRBV7-9 . . CASTASGVSGNTIYF TGTGCCAGCACCGCCTCAGGAGTCTCTGGAAACACCATATATTTT
TRBJ2-3 TRBV7-2 . . CASSLDVDTQYF TGTGCCAGCAGCTTAGATGTAGATACGCAGTATTTT
TRBJ1-1 TRBV2 . . CASTSEKPRQAFF TGTGCCAGCACCAGCGAGAAGCCGAGGCAAGCTTTCTTT
TRBJ1-5 TRBV4-1 TRBD1 . CASSPGQGAGSNQPQHF TGCGCCAGCAGCCCTGGACAGGGGGCAGGGAGCAATCAGCCCCAGCATTTT
TRBJ1-1 TRBV27 TRBD1 . CASSRTGGLKNTEAFF TGTGCCAGCAGTCGGACAGGGGGCCTAAAGAACACTGAAGCTTTCTTT
TRBJ1-2 TRBV7-9 TRBD1 . CASSPGGQGYGYTF TGTGCCAGCAGCCCCGGAGGACAGGGCTACGGCTACACCTTC
TRBJ1-6 TRBV9 . . CASSANTGISPLHF TGTGCCAGCAGCGCAAACACAGGGATATCACCCCTCCACTTT
TRBJ2-4 TRBV6-2/TRBV6-3 TRBD1 . CASSPDRVGSDIQYF TGTGCCAGCAGTCCCGACAGGGTGGGTTCGGACATTCAGTACTTC
TRBJ2-2 TRBV12-3/TRBV12-4 . once CASSLAGTGELFF TGTGCCAGCAGTTTGGCGGGAACCGGGGAGCTGTTTTTT
TRBJ2-5 TRBV2 . . CASSPGETQYF TGTGCCAGCAGTCCAGGAGAGACCCAGTACTTC
TRBJ1-5 TRBV7-9 . . CASSPGGGGVQPQHF TGTGCCAGCAGTCCTGGCGGTGGTGGTGTTCAGCCCCAGCATTTT
TRBJ1-1 TRBV6-1 . once CASSEALSSSAEAFF TGTGCCAGCAGTGAAGCGCTCTCGTCCTCGGCAGAAGCTTTCTTT
TRBJ1-2 TRBV6-6 TRBD1 . CASSQSGQGAPKSDGYTF TGTGCCAGCAGTCAATCGGGACAGGGGGCGCCGAAGTCGGATGGCTACACCTTC
TRBJ1-1 TRBV19 TRBD1 . CAAGGFTEAFF TGTGCGGCAGGGGGCTTTACTGAAGCTTTCTTT
TRBJ2-3 TRBV18 TRBD2 . CATPGLAGPSTDTQYF TGTGCCACGCCGGGACTAGCGGGTCCTAGCACAGATACGCAGTATTTT
TRBJ1-1 TRBV7-6 TRBD1 once CASSKKGGQGRLNTEAFF TGTGCCAGCAGCAAAAAGGGGGGACAGGGTCGGCTTAACACTGAAGCTTTCTTT
TRBJ1-4 TRBV19 . . CASSIWQEKLFF TGTGCCAGTAGTATTTGGCAGGAAAAACTGTTTTTT
TRBJ1-2 TRBV25-1 . . CASSDYRGYTF TGTGCCAGCAGTGACTACAGGGGCTACACCTTC
TRBJ1-1 TRBV5-4 . . CASRLGLGADTEAFF TGTGCCAGCAGGTTGGGTCTGGGGGCAGATACTGAAGCTTTCTTT
TRBJ2-5 TRBV27 . . CASMLSGQETQYF TGTGCCAGCATGTTGAGCGGCCAAGAGACCCAGTACTTC
TRBJ1-2 TRBV5-1 TRBD1 . CASSPGDSQYGYTF TGCGCCAGCAGCCCGGGGGACAGCCAATATGGCTACACCTTC
TRBJ1-1 TRBV7-9 TRBD1 . CASSLGGTGGFGTEAFF TGTGCCAGCAGCTTAGGGGGGACAGGGGGCTTCGGCACTGAAGCTTTCTTT
TRBJ2-5 TRBV18 . . CASSPRQAIQETQYF TGTGCCAGCTCACCCCGACAAGCGATCCAAGAGACCCAGTACTTC
TRBJ2-1 TRBV15 TRBD2 . CATSSTSGNYNEQFF TGTGCCACCAGCTCCACTAGCGGGAACTACAATGAGCAGTTCTTC
TRBJ2-2 TRBV10-2 . . CASSVFRANTGELFF TGCGCCAGCAGTGTTTTTAGGGCGAACACCGGGGAGCTGTTTTTT
TRBJ1-2 TRBV3-1/TRBV3-2 TRBD1 . CASSYTTNGQGGYGYTF TGTGCCAGCAGCTACACCACGAACGGACAGGGCGGCTATGGCTACACCTTC
TRBJ2-3 TRBV18 . . CASSPMTTKSSDTQYF TGTGCCAGCTCACCAATGACTACCAAATCTTCAGATACGCAGTATTTT
TRBJ1-1 TRBV28 . . CASSRTDNTEAFF TGTGCCAGCAGCCGGACCGATAACACTGAAGCTTTCTTT
TRBJ1-6 TRBV5-1 . . CASSLAGRAYNSPLHF TGCGCCAGCAGCTTGGCAGGGAGGGCCTATAATTCACCCCTCCACTTT
TRBJ2-1 TRBV11-2 . . CASSFSEFNEQFF TGTGCCAGCAGCTTTTCAGAATTCAATGAGCAGTTCTTC
TRBJ1-2 TRBV29-1 TRBD1 . CSAGGQGAHGYTF TGCAGCGCTGGGGGACAGGGGGCGCACGGCTACACCTTC